Below are 14 T cell receptor beta chains sequenced from a single sample in a study of T cell repertoires in cytomegalovirus infection. TCRdb processed the reads anew with MiXCR; each CDR3 protein has one entry. The sample contains around 130,000 distinct CDR3 sequences, approximately 8.8% of which appear only once. The specimen sequenced was PBMCs. All receptors come from a human donor in good health (CMV status not recorded). Some clones in this sample may be carry-over from other donors' samples.

The chain recombines TRBV20-1 with TRBJ2-1, with D maybe TRBD1 (6 bases). The V and J ends lost 6 bases and 6 bases respectively, with 15 bases between them. The CDR3 is 13 residues long. The germline CDR1 and CDR2 sequences are DFQATT and SNEGSKA (reference sequence). The CDR3 DNA reads TGCAGTGCCATAGGGTTACAGGGCAATGAGCAGTTCTTC. Its protein product is CSAIGLQGNEQFF.

Concerning this clonotype: At one boundary the junction diverges from the germline segment, which might be a read error. V is TRBV29-1 and J is TRBJ1-2; a weak D match, TRBD1 (6 bases). CDR1 is SQVTM and CDR2 is ANQGSEA in the germline V gene. CDR3 length equals 11 residues. The CDR3 here is CSVDKRGARLF. CDR3 coding DNA: TGCAGCGTTGATAAGCGGGGGGCTCGACTCTTC.

This clonotype was found a few times. The chain combines TRBV20-1 with TRBJ2-7, with D tentatively TRBD2 (6 bases). From germline, CDR1 is DFQATT and CDR2 SNEGSKA (reference sequence). The CDR3 is made up of 14 amino acids. V lost 6 bases to trimming and J lost 3 bases, with 18 bases between them. CDR3 sequence reads: CSATSRGRFYEQYF. The DNA for the CDR3 is TGCAGTGCAACCTCGCGTGGGAGGTTCTACGAGCAGTACTTC.

This clonotype appeared many times. This chain joins TRBV7-2 and TRBJ2-7; no firm D call. This CDR3 region has 11 residues. Germline V gene lookup returns CDR1 SGHTA and CDR2 FQGNSA. V was cut by 8 bases and J by 3 bases, with 8 bases left in between. In DNA, the CDR3 is TGTGCCAGCGGCAGAGGCTACGAGCAGTACTTC. Translated: CASGRGYEQYF.

Notes on this clonotype: This may be a read error, as it is one base from a much larger clone. The chain has TRBV15 and TRBJ1-6; TRBD1 matches at 7 bases. Germline V lookup: CDR1 LNHNV, CDR2 YYDKDF (reference sequence). CDR3 length equals 17 residues. The CDR3: CVTSRNQGGSYNSPLHF. The CDR3 bases are TGTGTCACCAGCAGAAATCAGGGGGGGTCCTATAATTCACCCCTCCACTTT.

This clonotype was seen ten or more times. The chain couples TRBV29-1 to TRBJ2-7; D might be TRBD1 or TRBD2, each matching 5 bases. The CDR3 consists of 15 residues. Germline V gene data show CDR1 as SQVTM and CDR2 as ANQGSEA. The V end lost 1 base, the J end lost 6 bases, and 19 bases lay between the germline ends. The CDR3 loop reads CSVEVDGTGSLEQYF. CDR3 nucleotide sequence: TGCAGCGTTGAAGTGGACGGGACCGGTTCACTCGAGCAGTACTTC.

Points on this clonotype: Just one base apart from a much larger clone, this may be a read error. V usage is TRBV5-1 and J usage is TRBJ1-1; tentative D call: TRBD1 (5 bases). This CDR3 has 14 residues. Germline-derived CDR1 and CDR2 are SGHRS and YFSETQ. In DNA form, the CDR3 reads TGCGCCAGCAGCGCCGGGGCCCTTTACACTGTAGCTTTCTTT. Amino acid sequence: CASSAGALYTVAFF.

The V call is TRBV3-1, the J call TRBJ1-2; no reliable D call. Deletions cut 5 bases from V and 4 bases from J, with 20 bases between. Looked up from germline, CDR1 is LGHDT and CDR2 is YNNKEL (reference sequence). The CDR3 contains 16 residues. The DNA for the CDR3 is TGTGCCAGCAGCGAACGGGAGCCGTCCGTCCGCTATGGCTACACCTTC. Its protein product is CASSEREPSVRYGYTF.

This clonotype was found many times. The V call is TRBV7-2, the J call TRBJ1-5; 9 positions match TRBD1. CDR3 size: 15 residues. The V gene's germline CDR1 is SGHTA and CDR2 FQGNSA. Germline trimming cut 1 base from V and 5 bases from J; bases unmatched to any gene: 3. The CDR3: CASSLEGQGDQPQHF. DNA for the CDR3: TGTGCCAGCAGCTTAGAGGGACAGGGAGATCAGCCCCAGCATTTT. Based on the CDR3 plus reference TRBV7-2 and TRBJ1-5, the full variable domain is GAGVSQSPSNKVTEKGKDVELRCDPISGHTALYWYRQSLGQGLEFLIYFQGNSAPDKSGLPSDRFSAERTGGSVSTLTIQRTQQEDSAVYLCASSLEGQGDQPQHFGDGTRLSIL.

The table lists this clonotype with a few counts. The rearrangement uses TRBV7-6 and TRBJ1-1, with 11 bases lining up with TRBD1. The CDR3 length is 16 residues. Trimming took 2 bases from V and 5 from J; bases not matched to a gene: 7. The germline gives CDR1 SGHVS, CDR2 FNYEAQ. This CDR3 reads CASSLPADRGRTEAFF. The CDR3 nucleotides are TGTGCCAGCAGCTTACCGGCGGACAGGGGGCGTACTGAAGCTTTCTTT.

At least ten counts were recorded for this clonotype. The gene calls are TRBV14 and TRBJ2-1, with 8 bases lining up with TRBD1. The junction had 8 bases not matched to a gene; V was cut back by 4 bases and J by 6 bases. The CDR3 loop spans 15 amino acids. Looked up from germline, CDR1 is SGHDN and CDR2 is FVKESK. The CDR3 protein is CASSPSRTGPNEQFF. As DNA, the CDR3 is TGTGCCAGCAGCCCATCCAGGACAGGGCCCAATGAGCAGTTCTTC.

The sample holds many counts of this clonotype. The chain joins TRBV6-1 to TRBJ1-6, with 9 bases fitting TRBD1. This CDR3 is built from 17 residues. CDR1 MNHNS and CDR2 SASEGT come from the germline V gene. V shed 4 bases, J shed 10 bases, and the junction held 14 bases outside the gene matches. CDR3 DNA sequence: TGTGCCAGCAGTGCGAGGTGGATGGGACAGGGAGGCTCACCCCTCCACTTT. Protein sequence: CASSARWMGQGGSPLHF.

This clonotype showed up just a few times. The chain has TRBV2 and TRBJ1-6; D not resolved. CDR1 and CDR2 (germline): SNHLY, FYNNEI. This CDR3 contains 16 residues. V gave up 1 base and J gave up 10 bases, with 17 bases separating them. The CDR3 here is CASSEEVAGSGSPLHF. The CDR3 DNA sequence: TGTGCCAGCAGTGAAGAAGTGGCGGGGTCGGGGTCACCCCTCCACTTT.

This clonotype was picked up many times. The CDR3 reads CASSAGVGGKETQYF. The CDR3, as DNA: TGTGCCAGCAGTGCGGGGGTAGGAGGGAAGGAGACCCAGTACTTC. The V call is TRBV2, the J call TRBJ2-5, with D tentatively TRBD2 (6 bases). Per the germline V gene, CDR1 is SNHLY and CDR2 is FYNNEI. Trimming shortened V by 4 bases and J by 5 bases, and 17 bases separated the two germline ends. CDR3 length equals 15 residues. The whole variable domain, filled in from reference TRBV2 and TRBJ2-5, reads EPEVTQTPSHQVTQMGQEVILRCVPISNHLYFYWYRQILGQKVEFLVSFYNNEISEKSEIFDDQFSVERPDGSNFTLKIRSTKLEDSAMYFCASSAGVGGKETQYFGPGTRLLVL.